This T cell receptor (beta chain) emerged from a study of cytomegalovirus exposure and HLA in healthy donors. About the study: The same platform was used for the 120 validation repertoires and the approximately 700 first-cohort repertoires, a later analysis reported.

CDR1 and CDR2 (germline): LNHDA, SQIVND (reference sequence). V gave up 0 bases and J gave up 9 bases, with 9 bases separating them. The CDR3 has 14 amino acids. The data were produced by immunoSEQ multiplex PCR, yet TCRdb's version contains in-frame clones alone and is incomplete. The sample includes roughly 150,000 clones, around 89% of them seen just once. Study outcomes and limitations: The study flagged some 170 TCR beta chains as cytomegalovirus-associated. Most TCR sequences were uncommon, yet certain public TCRs appeared in many donors.

A word on this clone: Its antigen is unidentified.

The clonotype comes from a man aged 18 to 29 in good health and CMV-seronegative. The V and J genes are TRBV19 and TRBJ1-6; tentatively, D is TRBD1 (5 bases). Sequencing was carried out using PBMCs. This CDR3 is CASSIDRRGSPLHF. Here the CDR3 DNA reads TGTGCCAGTAGTATAGACCGGAGGGGTTCACCCCTCCACTTT.